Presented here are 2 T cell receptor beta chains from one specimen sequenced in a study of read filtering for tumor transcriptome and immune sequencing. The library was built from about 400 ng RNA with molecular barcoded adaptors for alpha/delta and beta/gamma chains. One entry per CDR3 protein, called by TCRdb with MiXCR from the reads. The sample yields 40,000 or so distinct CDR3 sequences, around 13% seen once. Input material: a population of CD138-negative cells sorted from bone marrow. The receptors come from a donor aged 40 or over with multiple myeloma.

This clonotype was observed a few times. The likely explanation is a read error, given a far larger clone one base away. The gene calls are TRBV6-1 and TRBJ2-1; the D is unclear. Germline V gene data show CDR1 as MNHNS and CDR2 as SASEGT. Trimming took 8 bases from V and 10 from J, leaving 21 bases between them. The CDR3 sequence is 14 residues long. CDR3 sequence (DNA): TGTGCCAGCCGCCAAAGGCCCCCACCAAGGGAGCAGTTCTTC. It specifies CASRQRPPPREQFF.

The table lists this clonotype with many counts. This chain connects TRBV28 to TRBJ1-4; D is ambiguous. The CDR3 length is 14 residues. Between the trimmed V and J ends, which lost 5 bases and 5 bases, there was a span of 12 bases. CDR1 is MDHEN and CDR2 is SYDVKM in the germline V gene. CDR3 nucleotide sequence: TGTGCCAGCAGTCCACCGCAGCGAAATGAAAAACTGTTTTTT. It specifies CASSPPQRNEKLFF. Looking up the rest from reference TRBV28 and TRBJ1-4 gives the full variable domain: DVKVTQSSRYLVKRTGEKVFLECVQDMDHENMFWYRQDPGLGLRLIYFSYDVKMKEKGDIPEGYSVSREKKERFSLILESASTNQTSMYLCASSPPQRNEKLFFGSGTQLSVL.